This T cell receptor beta chain was recovered during a study of shared clonotypes between healthy human individuals. Study-level points and caveats: The donor pool, a small one, limited the genetic and exposure-history diversity represented.

For this clone: Antigen unknown.

Here immunoSEQ multiplex PCR was the method, and the copy in TCRdb shows in-frame clones only, minus some. This sample carries about 470,000 clones, roughly 83% of them seen once, and the ten largest clones take around 14%. This CDR3 is built from 14 residues. J gave up 3 bases and V 10 bases, and 9 bases lay outside the gene matches. Germline V gene sequence: CDR1 SNHLY, CDR2 FYNNEI. Sequencing was done on a sample of PBMCs. This clonotype was sampled from a woman aged 40 to 49 in good health. Some clones in this sample may be carry-over from other donors' samples. The V gene is TRBV2, the J gene TRBJ2-1, with 7 positions matching TRBD1. CDR3 protein: CATQGGGSYNEQFF. The CDR3 DNA is TGTGCCACCCAAGGGGGCGGCAGCTACAATGAGCAGTTCTTC.